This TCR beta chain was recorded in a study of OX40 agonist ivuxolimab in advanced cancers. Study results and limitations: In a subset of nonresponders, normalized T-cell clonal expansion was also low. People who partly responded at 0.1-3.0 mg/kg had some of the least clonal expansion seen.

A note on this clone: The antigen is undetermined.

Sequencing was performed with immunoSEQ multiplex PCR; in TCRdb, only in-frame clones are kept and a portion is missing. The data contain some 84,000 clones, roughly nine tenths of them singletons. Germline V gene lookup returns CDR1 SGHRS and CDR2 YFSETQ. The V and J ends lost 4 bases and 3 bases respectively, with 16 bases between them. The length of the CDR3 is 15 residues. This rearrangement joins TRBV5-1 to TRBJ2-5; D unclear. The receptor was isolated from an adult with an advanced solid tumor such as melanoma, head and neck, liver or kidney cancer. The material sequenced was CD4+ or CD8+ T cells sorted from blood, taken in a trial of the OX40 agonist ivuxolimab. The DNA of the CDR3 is TGCGCCAGCAGCCCGGACGTAGCCCGTAAAGAGACCCAGTACTTC. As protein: CASSPDVARKETQYF.